This note documents a single T cell receptor beta chain sequence. This clone was found once. What this receptor recognizes is not known. No per-base quality is available; no much larger clone lies one base away. The sample originates from a study of blood T cell repertoires in COVID-19 (dated by TCRdb to about 2020). For the study in its entirety: Samples from collaborators originated in the United States, Italy and Spain and spanned both the acute and convalescent phases of COVID-19. Samples came from the ongoing ImmuneRACE study (first 160 participants) plus 1,254 subjects from 6 global collaborators. HLA class I and class II types, where available, came from metadata supplied by the sample provider rather than from assay-based typing. The repertoires were released in a freely available public database meant as a resource for research on the immune response to SARS-CoV-2. Subjects who had been exposed to COVID-19, were actively infected with it, or had recovered from it provided the deeply sampled blood TCRbeta repertoires that made up the dataset. The material from the prospective study consisted of cDNA or gDNA derived from T cells, B-cell-depleted T cells, or PBMCs. Sample metadata almost always included a de-identified subject ID, COVID-19 status, age in years and sex.

TCRbeta CDR3 regions were amplified from genomic DNA by means of the immunoSEQ Assay, a bias-controlled multiplex PCR. In the paper's pipeline: Within the assay, amplification of reference gene primers was used to estimate how many nucleated cells each sample contained. To quantify the absolute abundance of each unique TCRbeta CDR3 rearrangement, sequence reads were collapsed and filtered. For each sample, productive Simpson clonality was calculated by taking the square root of Simpson's diversity index across productive rearrangements. The table was pulled from immuneACCESS by TCRdb, which kept in-frame rearrangements only. Such tables lose some clones; where checked, under half of the loss comes from unresolved V genes, and the rest has no known cause. V, J and clone size were drawn from that table, and D and trimming were deduced from the DNA. The sample includes 450,000 to 500,000 clones, with 70% to 90% observed a single time. In total, the top ten clones hold approximately 3.2% of the sample.

Study-level results and caveats: The amount of clinical and demographic metadata varied by source and participant and was provided uncurated.

Here V drops 7 bases and J drops 1 base, and the junction holds 7 bases not matched to any gene. The CDR3, from cysteine to phenylalanine, totals 16 residues. Only CDR3 DNA is held: 48 bases, read in frame from base 1. According to the germline V gene, CDR1 reads SGHRS and CDR2 reads YFSETQ. Whole blood was collected in K2EDTA tubes by collaborating institutions according to the institutions' own protocols. For TCRbeta analysis, collaborators shipped samples as frozen whole blood, isolated PBMCs, or DNA extracted from either of those sample types. This chain is built from TRBV5-1 and TRBJ2-3; TRBD2 fits 12 bases in the junction. The receptor was derived from a human donor in a cohort sampled during active COVID-19. The specimen sequenced was peripheral blood. For the CDR3, the sequence is CASAASSGRGTDTQYF. The nucleotide sequence reads TGCGCCAGCGCCGCTTCTAGCGGGAGGGGCACAGATACGCAGTATTTT.